Presented here are 23 T cell receptor beta chains from one specimen sequenced in a study of T cells in Graves' hyperthyroidism and ophthalmopathy. RNA transcripts served as the template for amplifying TCR beta CDR3 regions. The primer set for the first-round RT-PCR of the TCR CDR3 was HTBI. Via MiXCR, TCRdb re-called the multiplex PCR reads, giving one row per CDR3 protein. Seen here are roughly 650,000 distinct CDR3 sequences, roughly a sixth observed once, and the top ten hold roughly 3.3%. Specimen: blood. These receptors all stem from a woman aged 35 to 49 with Graves' ophthalmopathy.

About this clonotype: Since a much larger clone is just one base distant, this may be a read error. The CDR3 does not close with the conserved phenylalanine or tryptophan, likely indicating a read error. The V call is TRBV7-2, the J call TRBJ2-1, with D perhaps matching TRBD2 (6 bases). CDR1 SGHTA and CDR2 FQGNSA come from the germline V gene. The CDR3 covers 17 residues. The V and J ends lost 5 bases and 0 bases respectively, with 17 bases between them. CDR3: CASSLVEGPSSYNEQFL. In DNA, the CDR3 is TGTGCCAGCAGCCTAGTGGAGGGGCCGAGCTCCTACAATGAGCAGTTCCTC.

The table lists this clonotype with many counts. V usage is TRBV5-1 and J usage is TRBJ2-1, with 11 bases identical to TRBD2. This CDR3 is 18 amino acids long. The junction had 7 bases not matched to a gene; V was cut back by 2 bases and J by 0 bases. From germline, CDR1 is SGHRS and CDR2 YFSETQ. For the CDR3, the DNA is TGCGCCAGCAGCTTAGGGGTAGCGGGAGGGAGCTCCTACAATGAGCAGTTCTTC. It codes for CASSLGVAGGSSYNEQFF.

This clonotype was recorded at least ten times. J is TRBJ2-3 and V is TRBV3-1; D is uncertain. Trimming shortened V by 6 bases and J by 0 bases, and 7 bases separated the two germline ends. The CDR3 has 13 amino acids. Germline CDR1 reads LGHDT; CDR2 reads YNNKEL (reference sequence). The CDR3 DNA sequence: TGTGCCAGCAGACCCCCTAGCACAGATACGCAGTATTTT. This sequence encodes CASRPPSTDTQYF.

The chain's CDR3 is CASSASVQEYF. The CDR3 bases are TGTGCCAGCAGCGCTAGCGTCCAAGAGTACTTC. The chain employs TRBV5-5 and TRBJ2-5, with D perhaps TRBD2 (6 bases). V lost 4 bases and J lost 12, with 13 bases in between. Germline V gene sequence: CDR1 SGHKS, CDR2 YYEKEE (reference sequence). This CDR3 region has 11 residues.

In its sample, this clonotype was seen a few times. The chain joins TRBV5-1 to TRBJ2-7; 12 bases match TRBD2. The V gene end was trimmed by 3 bases and the J gene end by 4 bases; junction bases not matched to a gene: 8. Per germline, CDR1 SGHRS and CDR2 YFSETQ. The CDR3 is 16 amino acids. The CDR3 sequence is CASSSNPTSGSYEQYF. The CDR3 DNA is TGCGCCAGCAGCTCAAACCCGACTAGCGGGAGTTACGAGCAGTACTTC.

This clonotype showed up just a few times. The chain combines TRBV7-9 with TRBJ2-3; possibly TRBD1 for D (7 bases). The germline CDR1 and CDR2 sequences are SEHNR and FQNEAQ (reference sequence). The CDR3 is 14 amino acids. Trimming removed 3 bases from V and 6 bases from J, with 13 bases in between. The CDR3 DNA follows: TGTGCCAGCAGCTTGAGCAGGGGGGAGGATACGCAGTATTTT. Translating it yields CASSLSRGEDTQYF.

The chain employs TRBV19 and TRBJ1-1; possible D gene TRBD1, 6 bases. Trimming stripped 6 bases from V and 8 bases from J, with 13 bases between. Germline lookup yields CDR1 LNHDA and CDR2 SQIVND (reference sequence). The CDR3 loop spans 12 amino acids. The CDR3 bases are TGTGCCAGTAGAATCGAAGGGACAGAAGCTTTCTTT. It translates to CASRIEGTEAFF.

The chain employs TRBV28 and TRBJ2-2; unclear D gene. V lost 6 bases and J 5 bases, leaving 10 bases between the germline ends. The CDR3 is 13 amino acids. CDR1 is MDHEN and CDR2 is SYDVKM in the germline V gene. CDR3 bases: TGTGCCAGCAGGCCCGCTTGGACCGGGGAGCTGTTTTTT. Translation gives CASRPAWTGELFF.

This clonotype was seen at least ten times. The chain has TRBV6-6 and TRBJ1-1; D remains unclear. The V end was cut by 0 bases, the J end by 9 bases, with 8 bases between. From germline, CDR1 is MNHNY and CDR2 SVGAGI (reference sequence). CDR3 size: 12 residues. The CDR3 reads CASSYSTKKAFF. Written as DNA, the CDR3 is TGTGCCAGCAGTTACTCGACCAAGAAAGCTTTCTTT.

As regards this clonotype: Since a much larger clone is just one base distant, this may be a read error. The chain combines TRBV9 with TRBJ2-5, with 9 bases lining up with TRBD2. Germline loops: CDR1 SGDLS, CDR2 YYNGEE. V lost 3 bases, J lost 4 bases, and 7 bases stayed unmatched. CDR3 size: 15 residues. The DNA of the CDR3 is TGTGCCAGCAGCGGCGAGGCGGGAGGGGTAGAGACCCAGTACTTC. This gives the protein CASSGEAGGVETQYF.

This clonotype was detected many times. CDR3 protein: CASRSREGRGGPKETQYF. The CDR3 DNA is TGTGCCAGCAGATCGCGGGAGGGCCGCGGGGGACCAAAAGAGACCCAGTACTTC. The chain is built from TRBV6-1 and TRBJ2-5; 9 nucleotides line up with TRBD2. V lost 6 bases to trimming and J lost 3 bases; unmatched junction nucleotides: 17. Germline CDR1 and CDR2: MNHNS and SASEGT. This CDR3 is 18 amino acids long.

The V gene is TRBV20-1, the J gene TRBJ1-4; 8 bases are shared with TRBD1. J lost 6 bases, V lost 3 bases, and 3 bases had no gene match. The CDR3 spans 13 residues. The V gene's germline CDR1 is DFQATT and CDR2 SNEGSKA (reference sequence). The CDR3 bases are TGCAGTGCTAGGAAGACAGGGGATGAAAAACTGTTTTTT. Translation gives CSARKTGDEKLFF.

The V gene is TRBV10-3, the J gene TRBJ2-5; D is ambiguous. Trimming took 3 bases from V and 2 from J, leaving 4 bases between them. CDR3 length equals 12 residues. The V gene's germline CDR1 is ENHRY and CDR2 SYGVKD. Here the CDR3 reads CAISESQETQYF. Here the CDR3 DNA reads TGTGCCATCAGTGAATCACAAGAGACCCAGTACTTC.

This clonotype was recorded many times. The chain links TRBV5-1 to TRBJ2-5, with D possibly being TRBD2 (5 bases). The CDR3 is 13 residues long. V lost 5 bases and J 5 bases, leaving 13 bases between the germline ends. Germline-derived CDR1 and CDR2 are SGHRS and YFSETQ. CDR3 DNA sequence: TGCGCCAGCAGGTTTCGGGGTACGGAGACCCAGTACTTC. Translating gives CASRFRGTETQYF.

This clonotype occurred a few times. The chain links TRBV9 to TRBJ1-3; TRBD1 matches at 8 bases. Per the germline V gene, CDR1 is SGDLS and CDR2 is YYNGEE. Losses at the gene ends were 2 bases for V and 4 bases for J; bases not matched to a gene: 5. CDR3 size: 15 residues. The CDR3 DNA reads TGTGCCAGCAGCGTCCAGGACAGGGCCGGAAACACCATATATTTT. Protein product: CASSVQDRAGNTIYF.

The rearrangement uses TRBV6-4 and TRBJ2-1, with 10 bases lining up with TRBD2. V lost 2 bases and J lost 9; bases outside the gene matches: 4. Germline CDR1 reads MRHNA; CDR2 reads SNTAGT. This CDR3 comprises 14 residues. The CDR3 reads CASSDGLAGAEQFF. The CDR3 DNA reads TGTGCCAGCAGTGACGGGCTAGCGGGAGCTGAGCAGTTCTTC.

This clonotype was observed a single time. At one of its ends the junction is not consistent with the germline gene, which may arise from a read error. The gene calls are TRBV2 and TRBJ1-1; possible D gene TRBD1, 6 bases. CDR1 is SNHLY, CDR2 FYNNEI, per germline. This CDR3 contains 12 residues. As DNA, the CDR3 is TGTGCCATCAGTGACGGACAGACTGAAGCTTTCTTT. Encoded protein: CAISDGQTEAFF.

This clonotype was observed a few times. This chain links TRBV6-2 or TRBV6-3 with TRBJ2-1; 16 bases agree with TRBD2. V lost 7 bases and J lost 0; bases outside the gene matches: 9. The CDR3 length is 19 residues. Per germline, CDR1 MNHEY and CDR2 SVGEGT. As DNA, the CDR3 is TGTGCCAGCACCCCTCAGGGACTAGCGGGGGGGCGCTCCTACAATGAGCAGTTCTTC. It encodes CASTPQGLAGGRSYNEQFF.

There are many counts of this clonotype. The chain employs TRBV5-1 and TRBJ2-3; TRBD1 matches 9 bases. The CDR3 spans 16 residues. Germline values: CDR1 SGHRS, CDR2 YFSETQ. Trimming removed 4 bases from V and 3 bases from J; junction bases left unmatched: 9. CDR3 loop: CASSARQGDGTDTQYF. CDR3 sequence (DNA): TGCGCCAGCAGCGCCCGACAGGGGGACGGAACAGATACGCAGTATTTT.

The chain joins TRBV27 to TRBJ2-7, with 7 bases identical to TRBD2. The V gene end was trimmed by 8 bases and the J gene end by 4 bases; junction bases not matched to a gene: 5. CDR3 size: 12 residues. Germline assignment: CDR1 MNHEY and CDR2 SMNVEV (reference sequence). CDR3 DNA sequence: TGTGCCAGCGGCCCGGGGGGATACGAGCAGTACTTC. This codes for CASGPGGYEQYF.

There are a few counts of this clonotype. The chain combines TRBV20-1 with TRBJ1-1; 7 positions agree with TRBD1. The CDR3 sequence is 16 residues long. V trimming: 0 bases; J trimming: 4 bases; junction bases outside the gene matches: 11. Germline CDR1 DFQATT, CDR2 SNEGSKA (reference sequence). This CDR3 reads CSARDPTGVSGTEAFF. DNA for the CDR3: TGCAGTGCTAGAGATCCCACAGGGGTTTCGGGCACTGAAGCTTTCTTT.

This clonotype was observed a few times. The chain is built from TRBV6-1 and TRBJ1-2, with D possibly being TRBD1 (6 bases). The V and J ends lost 8 bases and 4 bases respectively, with 26 bases between them. The CDR3 spans 17 residues. Germline CDR1 reads MNHNS; CDR2 reads SASEGT. The CDR3 DNA is TGTGCCAGCGGAACCGGACAGAGTGGAATCTCTGGCTATGGCTACACCTTC. Protein: CASGTGQSGISGYGYTF.

The chain employs TRBV5-1 and TRBJ2-1; perhaps TRBD2 as D (7 bases). This CDR3 has 17 amino acids. The V end lost 7 bases, the J end lost 0 bases, and 20 bases lay between the germline ends. Germline loops: CDR1 SGHRS, CDR2 YFSETQ. The CDR3: CASGGGRGPSSYNEQFF. For the CDR3, the DNA is TGCGCCAGCGGGGGGGGGCGGGGGCCGAGCTCCTACAATGAGCAGTTCTTC.